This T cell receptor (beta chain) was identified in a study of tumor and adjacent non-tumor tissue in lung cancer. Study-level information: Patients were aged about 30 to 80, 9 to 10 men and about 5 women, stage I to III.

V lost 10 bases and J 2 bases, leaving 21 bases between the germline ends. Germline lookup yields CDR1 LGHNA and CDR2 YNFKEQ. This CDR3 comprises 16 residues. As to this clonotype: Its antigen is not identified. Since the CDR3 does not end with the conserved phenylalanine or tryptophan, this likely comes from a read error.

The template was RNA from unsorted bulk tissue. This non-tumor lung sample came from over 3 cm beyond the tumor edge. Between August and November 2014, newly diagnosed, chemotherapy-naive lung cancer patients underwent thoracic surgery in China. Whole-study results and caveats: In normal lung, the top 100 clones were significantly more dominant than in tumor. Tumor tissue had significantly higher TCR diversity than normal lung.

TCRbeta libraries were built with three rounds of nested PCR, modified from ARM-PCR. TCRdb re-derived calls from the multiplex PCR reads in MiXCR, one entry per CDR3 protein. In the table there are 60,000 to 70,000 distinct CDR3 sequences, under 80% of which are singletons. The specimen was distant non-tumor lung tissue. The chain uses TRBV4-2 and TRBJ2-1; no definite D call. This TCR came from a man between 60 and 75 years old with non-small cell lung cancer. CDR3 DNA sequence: TGTGCCAATAGCCAAGCTTGGCTAGATGCCTACAATGAGCAGTTCCTC. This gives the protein CANSQAWLDAYNEQFL.